This is a list of T cell receptor beta chains from one sample in a study of CD8 T cells in Susac syndrome. In TCRdb, the immunoSEQ multiplex PCR reads were re-called with MiXCR into one record per CDR3 protein. The data show roughly 200,000 distinct CDR3 sequences, around 94% seen once. The sample comprised CD4+ T cells from PBMCs. Every receptor here comes from a human donor with Susac syndrome. Both conserved end residues are part of each CDR3. The D gene is left open where the match is weak. Size is omitted from some rows. Given values are once, few, many or a class for expanded clones.

DNA,CDR3,J,length,V,size,D
TGTGCCAGCAGCGAGGCCGGGCCAACAAGGGTCGCTTTCTTT,CASSEAGPTRVAFF,TRBJ1-1,14,TRBV7-3,-,-
TGTGCCAGCAGCCAACGGGGACCGACTCAAGAGACCCAGTACTTC,CASSQRGPTQETQYF,TRBJ2-5,15,TRBV7-2,-,-
TGTGCCAGCTCACCACCCCGTTCAGTATCTGGGGCCAACGTCCTGACTTTC,CASSPPRSVSGANVLTF,TRBJ2-6,17,TRBV18,-,-
TGCGCCAGCACTAAGGGGGGTACAGGGGCGCAGAATGAGCAGTTCTTC,CASTKGGTGAQNEQFF,TRBJ2-1,16,TRBV5-1,-,-
TGTGCCAGCAGCTCGCGAGCGGGGGCCGCCTACGAGCAGTACTTC,CASSSRAGAAYEQYF,TRBJ2-7,15,TRBV9,-,TRBD2
TGTGCCAGCAGTGAAGGTCTGCGGGACATTCAGTACTTC,CASSEGLRDIQYF,TRBJ2-4,13,TRBV2,-,-
TGTGCCAGCAGCCCGTCCCGGTCCCTCTACGAGCAGTACTTC,CASSPSRSLYEQYF,TRBJ2-7,14,TRBV11-2,-,-
TGTGCCAGCAATCTGGGTGAAAAACTGTTTTTT,CASNLGEKLFF,TRBJ1-4,11,TRBV12-3/TRBV12-4,-,-
TGTGCCAGCAGCGCGTCCATTCTATCGGCCCAGCATTTT,CASSASILSAQHF,TRBJ1-5,13,TRBV27,-,-
TGTGCCAGCAGTGGGGGCGGACTGGTAAGCTCCTACGAGCAGTACTTC,CASSGGGLVSSYEQYF,TRBJ2-7,16,TRBV2,-,-
TGTGCCAGCAGTTTAGCGCGTGCAGCTCCCAAGGGGACCCAGTACTTC,CASSLARAAPKGTQYF,TRBJ2-5,16,TRBV12-3/TRBV12-4,-,-
TGCGCCAGCAGCCAAGAAATCCCAGGACGGGCGTATAATTCACCCCTCCACTTT,CASSQEIPGRAYNSPLHF,TRBJ1-6,18,TRBV4-3,-,-
TGCGCCAGCAGCCCGACAGGGCTGAACACTGAAGCTTTCTTT,CASSPTGLNTEAFF,TRBJ1-1,14,TRBV4-1,-,TRBD1
TGCGCCAGCACCCACACCGGGGACAATGAGCAGTTCTTC,CASTHTGDNEQFF,TRBJ2-1,13,TRBV5-1,-,-
TGTGCCACCCGATTGGCGGCGACAGGGGGCAATAATTCACCCCTCCACTTT,CATRLAATGGNNSPLHF,TRBJ1-6,17,TRBV7-9,-,TRBD1
TGTGCCAGCTCACCATTGGGACTTGCCTACGAGCAGTACTTC,CASSPLGLAYEQYF,TRBJ2-7,14,TRBV18,-,-
TGTGCCAGCAGCCCCACGGAAGGAGGCTACACCTTC,CASSPTEGGYTF,TRBJ1-2,12,TRBV13,-,-
TGTGCCAGCAGACCGATGAGGGTCGGCTACACCTTC,CASRPMRVGYTF,TRBJ1-2,12,TRBV12-3/TRBV12-4,once,-
TGTGCCAGCAGCGTAGGCAGGGGGGGCGTGGAGACCCAGTACTTC,CASSVGRGGVETQYF,TRBJ2-5,15,TRBV9,-,-
TGTGCCAGCAGTTTACGGCGGAGGCAGTTCTTC,CASSLRRRQFF,TRBJ2-1,11,TRBV27,-,-
TGTGCCAGCAGCCGTACAGGGAATTCGAGAGGTGAGCAGTTCTTC,CASSRTGNSRGEQFF,TRBJ2-1,15,TRBV7-2,once,-
TGTGCCAGCAGCTTGGCCAGGGGACAGGGAGGTGGCTACACCTTC,CASSLARGQGGGYTF,TRBJ1-2,15,TRBV5-6,-,TRBD1
TGCAGTGCTAGAGGGCGTCGCTCCTACGAGCAGTACTTC,CSARGRRSYEQYF,TRBJ2-7,13,TRBV20-1,once,-
TGTGCCAGCTGGGGGAACTCCCTCCAAGAGACCCAGTACTTC,CASWGNSLQETQYF,TRBJ2-5,14,TRBV3-1,-,-
TGTGCCAGCAGCCCTCGGACTAGCGGGGTCGACGAGCAGTACTTC,CASSPRTSGVDEQYF,TRBJ2-7,15,TRBV7-2,-,TRBD2
TGTGCCAGCAGTGCCCTTAATCGGGGGGGCACGGGGACCCAGTACTTC,CASSALNRGGTGTQYF,TRBJ2-5,16,TRBV25-1,-,TRBD2
TGTGCCTGGGACAGGGTGAACACTGAAGCTTTCTTT,CAWDRVNTEAFF,TRBJ1-1,12,TRBV30,-,TRBD1
TGTGCCAGCAGCGTCGGAAGCCAGGGCGAAAAACTGTTTTTT,CASSVGSQGEKLFF,TRBJ1-4,14,TRBV9,-,-
TGTGCCAGCAGCTTATACCGGGACAGGTACAATGAGCAGTTCTTC,CASSLYRDRYNEQFF,TRBJ2-1,15,TRBV5-6,-,TRBD1
TGCGCCAGCAGCCTGCTGGCCTTAGCCAAAAACATTCAGTACTTC,CASSLLALAKNIQYF,TRBJ2-4,15,TRBV4-1,-,-
TGTGCCAGCAGTTTAACGGAGGTTGGGCGGGAGCTGTTTTTT,CASSLTEVGRELFF,TRBJ2-2,14,TRBV6-6,-,-
TGCAGTGCTTCAAGACAGGGCTATAGCAATCAGCCCCAGCATTTT,CSASRQGYSNQPQHF,TRBJ1-5,15,TRBV20-1,-,TRBD1
TGTGCCAGCAGCTTCCAGACAGGCAGCACCGGGGAGCTGTTTTTT,CASSFQTGSTGELFF,TRBJ2-2,15,TRBV11-2,-,-
TGTGCCAGCAGGTTAGGGGAGGAGAGCACAGATACGCAGTATTTT,CASRLGEESTDTQYF,TRBJ2-3,15,TRBV12-3/TRBV12-4,-,-
TGTGCCAGCGCGACCAGCGCCTACGAGCAGTACTTC,CASATSAYEQYF,TRBJ2-7,12,TRBV6-5,-,-
TGTGCCAGCAGTTTGAGGGCAGGGGGGAAGGATACGCAGTATTTT,CASSLRAGGKDTQYF,TRBJ2-3,15,TRBV12-3/TRBV12-4,-,-
TGTGCCAGCTCACCTTTCGGGACCTACGAGCAGTACTTC,CASSPFGTYEQYF,TRBJ2-7,13,TRBV18,-,-
TGTGCCAGCAGTGCAGGACCCGCAAACACTGAAGCTTTCTTT,CASSAGPANTEAFF,TRBJ1-1,14,TRBV2,-,-
TGTGCCAGCAGCCAAAAATCCTCTCCCGGGACAGGGACCAGCTACACCTTC,CASSQKSSPGTGTSYTF,TRBJ1-2,17,TRBV3-1,once,TRBD1
TGCAGCGTTGAGGGTACTTCTCGCACAGATACGCAGTATTTT,CSVEGTSRTDTQYF,TRBJ2-3,14,TRBV29-1,-,-
TGTGCCAGCAGCGGCAGAAGCTCTGGGGCCAACGTCCTGACTTTC,CASSGRSSGANVLTF,TRBJ2-6,15,TRBV2,-,-
TGCAGCGTGGGGTCATTAGCCAAAAACATTCAGTACTTC,CSVGSLAKNIQYF,TRBJ2-4,13,TRBV29-1,-,-
TGCAGCGTTGAATACTGGGGGGCAGATACGCAGTATTTT,CSVEYWGADTQYF,TRBJ2-3,13,TRBV29-1,-,-
TGTGCCAGCAGTTTCAGAGGGGAGACCCAGTACTTC,CASSFRGETQYF,TRBJ2-5,12,TRBV12-3/TRBV12-4,-,-
TGTGCCAGCAGCGATACCAGGTTTTTGGAGACCCAGTACTTC,CASSDTRFLETQYF,TRBJ2-5,14,TRBV5-4,-,-
TGCAGTGCTAGTAGCAGGGGTTACACCGGGGAGCTGTTTTTT,CSASSRGYTGELFF,TRBJ2-2,14,TRBV20-1,-,-
TGCAGTGCTAGAGGTCTGGGTGGCTATAATTCACCCCTCCACTTT,CSARGLGGYNSPLHF,TRBJ1-6,15,TRBV20-1,-,-
TGCAGCGTTGCAGGCCGGAACTATGGCTACACCTTC,CSVAGRNYGYTF,TRBJ1-2,12,TRBV29-1,-,-
TGTGCCACCAGTGATAACCAGGGGGCTGGAGATACGCAGTATTTT,CATSDNQGAGDTQYF,TRBJ2-3,15,TRBV24-1,-,TRBD1
TGTGCCATCAGTGACCCCGGACAGCCCTCCTACGAGCAGTACTTC,CAISDPGQPSYEQYF,TRBJ2-7,15,TRBV10-3,-,-